Below are 19 T cell receptor beta chains sequenced from a single sample in a study of shared clonotypes between healthy human individuals. TCRdb's table, derived via immunoSEQ multiplex PCR, lists solely in-frame clones and lacks some. The table includes some 680,000 clones, 55% to 85% detected once. The specimen was memory CD4+ T cells sorted from blood. Documented subset: CD45RA-negative fraction. The receptors were sampled from a woman in her twenties or thirties in good health.

The rearrangement uses TRBV28 and TRBJ1-2; 10 bases match TRBD1. J lost 7 bases, V lost 3 bases, and 8 bases had no gene match. This CDR3 comprises 15 residues. The germline CDR1 and CDR2 sequences are MDHEN and SYDVKM. The CDR3 DNA reads as TGTGCCAGCAGTTTGGTGGATCGGACAGGGGGTGGCTACACCTTC. The encoded protein is CASSLVDRTGGGYTF.

The genes are TRBV7-9 and TRBJ2-2; a weak D match, TRBD2 (5 bases). V was cut by 5 bases and J by 0 bases, with 13 bases left in between. The CDR3 length is 16 residues. CDR1 SEHNR and CDR2 FQNEAQ come from the germline V gene (reference sequence). This CDR3 reads CASSQPSGSNTGELFF. CDR3 DNA: TGTGCCAGCAGCCAGCCCAGCGGATCGAACACCGGGGAGCTGTTTTTT. Supplemented by reference TRBV7-9 and TRBJ2-2, the full variable domain reads DTGVSQNPRHKITKRGQNVTFRCDPISEHNRLYWYRQTLGQGPEFLTYFQNEAQLEKSRLLSDRFSAERPKGSFSTLEIQRTEQGDSAMYLCASSQPSGSNTGELFFGEGSRLTVL.

The chain joins TRBV29-1 to TRBJ2-5, with a tentative D call TRBD1 (5 bases). The germline gives CDR1 SQVTM, CDR2 ANQGSEA. The CDR3 covers 14 residues. V was cut by 0 bases and J by 3 bases, with 11 bases left in between. The CDR3 DNA reads TGCAGCGTTGAAGATTGGCCAGGGAAAGAGACCCAGTACTTC. Translated, it gives CSVEDWPGKETQYF. Full variable domain (missing parts from reference TRBV29-1 and TRBJ2-5): SAVISQKPSRDICQRGTSLTIQCQVDSQVTMMFWYRQQPGQSLTLIATANQGSEATYESGFVIDKFPISRPNLTFSTLTVSNMSPEDSSIYLCSVEDWPGKETQYFGPGTRLLVL.

J is TRBJ2-1 and V is TRBV5-8; 14 bases are a match to TRBD2. Germline V CDR1 and CDR2: SGHTS, YDEGEE. Losses at the gene ends were 4 bases for V and 7 bases for J; bases not matched to a gene: 4. CDR3 length: 15 amino acids. CDR3 residues: CASSPGTSGSNEQFF. The CDR3 nucleotides are TGTGCCAGCAGCCCGGGGACTAGCGGGAGTAATGAGCAGTTCTTC.

This clone was seen repeatedly, ten times or more. Other DNA variants within this sample encode the same CDR3. In DNA, the CDR3 is TGTGCCAGCAGTCCGGACAGGGGGCCCTATGGCTACACCTTC. Translating gives CASSPDRGPYGYTF. The chain links TRBV6-5 to TRBJ1-2, with 11 bases aligning to TRBD1. This CDR3 has 14 residues. Germline V lookup: CDR1 MNHEY, CDR2 SVGAGI. V dropped 5 bases and J dropped 4; count of bases not matched to a gene: 3.

This clone was seen repeatedly, ten times or more. This chain connects TRBV19 to TRBJ2-1, with 10 bases aligning to TRBD1. Trimming removed 5 bases from V and 8 bases from J; junction bases left unmatched: 6. The CDR3 sequence is 14 residues long. CDR1 is LNHDA and CDR2 is SQIVND in the germline V gene (reference sequence). In nucleotides, the CDR3 is TGTGCCAGTAGTTCCCGGGACAGGGGCGATGAGCAGTTCTTC. It encodes CASSSRDRGDEQFF.

The genes are TRBV27 and TRBJ2-7; D perhaps matches TRBD2 (6 bases). Looked up from germline, CDR1 is MNHEY and CDR2 is SMNVEV (reference sequence). The V and J ends lost 1 base and 0 bases respectively, with 19 bases between them. There are 18 residues in the CDR3. The CDR3 loop reads CASSLFSQSGQSSYEQYF. The DNA of the CDR3 is TGTGCCAGCAGTTTATTTAGTCAGAGCGGGCAAAGCTCCTACGAGCAGTACTTC.

This clone appeared a single time. The V call is TRBV6-1, the J call TRBJ2-2; D unclear. V was clipped by 6 bases and J by 3 bases, with 5 bases between them. Germline loops: CDR1 MNHNS, CDR2 SASEGT. CDR3 length: 12 residues. CDR3: CASREYTGELFF. In nucleotides, the CDR3 is TGTGCCAGCAGGGAGTACACCGGGGAGCTGTTTTTT.

The rearrangement joins TRBV5-1 to TRBJ1-1; weak D call: TRBD1 (6 bases). The ends were cut back, 0 bases at V and 1 base at J, with 13 bases in the middle. CDR1 is SGHRS and CDR2 is YFSETQ in the germline V gene. The CDR3 runs to 16 residues. The DNA for the CDR3 is TGCGCCAGCAGCTTGGGTCCTCAGGGGACGAACACTGAAGCTTTCTTT. Translating gives CASSLGPQGTNTEAFF.

The rearrangement uses TRBV19 and TRBJ2-7; D might be TRBD1 (6 bases). Trimming left V 9 bases short and J 0 bases short, with 15 bases between. The germline V gene encodes CDR1 LNHDA and CDR2 SQIVND (reference sequence). The CDR3 covers 14 residues. The CDR3 coding sequence is TGTGCCAGCTCGTTAGCACAGGGCTCCTACGAGCAGTACTTC. Translated: CASSLAQGSYEQYF.

The chain has TRBV18 and TRBJ1-3; 7 positions agree with TRBD1. In germline, CDR1 is KGHSH, CDR2 LQKENI. The CDR3 has 16 residues. V shed 5 bases and J 0 bases; nucleotides not matched to a gene: 7. The CDR3 protein is CASSVGQPSSGNTIYF. CDR3 DNA sequence: TGTGCCAGCTCAGTGGGACAGCCGAGCTCTGGAAACACCATATATTTT.

Points on this clone: The same CDR3 also results from other DNA sequences found in this sample. The chain combines TRBV7-2 with TRBJ2-7, with D maybe TRBD2 (6 bases). This CDR3 is 13 amino acids long. Germline CDR1 reads SGHTA; CDR2 reads FQGNSA. Between the trimmed V and J ends, which lost 3 bases and 3 bases, there was a span of 9 bases. The CDR3 sequence is CASSLGGLYEQYF. The CDR3 coding sequence is TGTGCCAGCAGCTTGGGGGGACTCTACGAGCAGTACTTC.

This chain joins TRBV7-9 and TRBJ2-1, with D possibly TRBD1 on 5 matching bases. CDR3 length: 14 amino acids. V lost 5 bases to trimming and J lost 9 bases, with 17 bases between them. CDR1 is SEHNR, CDR2 FQNEAQ, per germline (reference sequence). CDR3 in amino acids: CASSLRQQDREQFF. The CDR3 nucleotides read TGTGCCAGCAGCCTAAGACAGCAGGATCGTGAGCAGTTCTTC.

Note on this clone: A single base separates this from a much larger clone, so it may be a read error. The rearrangement joins TRBV7-6 to TRBJ2-2; D gene uncertain. V was trimmed by 4 bases and J by 2 bases, leaving 2 bases between them. The V gene's germline CDR1 is SGHVS and CDR2 FNYEAQ. There are 12 residues in the CDR3. In DNA form, the CDR3 reads TGTGCCAGCAGCTCTAACACCGGGGAGCTGTTTTTT. Amino acid sequence: CASSSNTGELFF. The full variable domain, with the rest looked up from reference TRBV7-6 and TRBJ2-2, is GAGVSQSPRYKVTKRGQDVALRCDPISGHVSLYWYRQALGQGPEFLTYFNYEAQQDKSGLPNDRFSAERPEGSISTLTIQRTEQRDSAMYRCASSSNTGELFFGEGSRLTVL.

The chain carries TRBV30 and TRBJ1-2; D uncertain. The CDR3 spans 12 residues. Germline CDR1 is GTSNPN and CDR2 is SVGIG (reference sequence). Trimming took off 3 bases at V and 7 bases at J, with 12 bases between the two ends. CDR3: CAWRAGERGYTF. For the CDR3, the DNA is TGTGCCTGGAGGGCTGGGGAGCGTGGCTACACCTTC.

The chain recombines TRBV28 with TRBJ1-1, with 7 bases fitting TRBD1. With 6 bases clipped from V and 10 bases from J, the junction kept 11 bases outside the gene matches. The germline gives CDR1 MDHEN, CDR2 SYDVKM. The CDR3 extends over 13 amino acids. The CDR3 sequence: CASRPDRLEGAFF. CDR3 nucleotides: TGTGCCAGCAGACCGGACAGGCTGGAGGGAGCTTTCTTT.

V is TRBV6-5 and J is TRBJ1-5; D not resolved. Germline CDR1 is MNHEY and CDR2 is SVGAGI. The CDR3 is 15 residues long. Trimming removed 6 bases from V and 2 bases from J, with 14 bases in between. The CDR3 region has the DNA TGTGCCAGCAGCACCGGGTTAGTGGGCAATCAGCCCCAGCATTTT. It encodes CASSTGLVGNQPQHF.

This clone was seen a few times. Distinct nucleotide sequences in the sample also encode this CDR3. The V and J genes are TRBV5-1 and TRBJ2-7; tentative D call: TRBD1 (5 bases). The V and J ends lost 1 base and 6 bases respectively, with 8 bases between them. The germline V gene encodes CDR1 SGHRS and CDR2 YFSETQ. The CDR3 consists of 12 residues. Here the CDR3 reads CASSLTGSEQYF. For the CDR3, the DNA is TGCGCCAGCAGCTTGACAGGTAGCGAGCAGTACTTC.

The chain uses TRBV11-2 and TRBJ2-2; D is possibly TRBD1 (6 bases). Trimming stripped 5 bases from V and 5 bases from J, with 12 bases between. Germline CDR1 SGHAT, CDR2 FQNNGV. The CDR3 loop spans 14 amino acids. The CDR3 DNA reads as TGTGCCAGCAGCGAGCAACAGGGTACCGGGGAGCTGTTTTTT. Translation: CASSEQQGTGELFF. Variable domain in full (rest from reference TRBV11-2 and TRBJ2-2): EAGVAQSPRYKIIEKRQSVAFWCNPISGHATLYWYQQILGQGPKLLIQFQNNGVVDDSQLPKDRFSAERLKGVDSTLKIQPAKLEDSAVYLCASSEQQGTGELFFGEGSRLTVL.